Below, 23 T cell receptor beta chains from the same sample are listed, as sequenced in a study of blood T cell repertoires in COVID-19. Clones were read by immunoSEQ multiplex PCR, and TCRdb kept only the in-frame ones, dropping some. The table has about 150,000 clones, over 60% seen once. Input material: peripheral blood. The receptors derive from a woman older than 75 with acute or convalescent COVID-19.

The sample holds a few counts of this clone. The chain carries TRBV7-9 and TRBJ2-7; 8 positions match TRBD2. CDR3 length: 12 residues. V shed 9 bases and J 5 bases; nucleotides not matched to a gene: 6. Germline CDR1 and CDR2: SEHNR and FQNEAQ (reference sequence). The CDR3 coding sequence is TGTGCCAGTGCGGATAGCGGGAACGAGCAGTACTTC. This sequence encodes CASADSGNEQYF.

The CDR3 spells CASSLSDTGELFF. The CDR3 bases are TGTGCCAGCAGCTTGTCCGACACCGGGGAGCTGTTTTTT. The chain recombines TRBV5-6 with TRBJ2-2; D is uncertain. Trimming removed 1 base at V and 3 bases at J, with 4 bases between. CDR1 SGHDT and CDR2 YYEEEE come from the germline V gene. This CDR3 is 13 amino acids long.

CDR3 in amino acids: CASTGGDRETQYF. CDR3 sequence (DNA): TGTGCCAGCACAGGGGGCGATCGGGAGACCCAGTACTTC. The chain couples TRBV6-5 to TRBJ2-5; TRBD1 agrees at 8 bases. The germline gives CDR1 MNHEY, CDR2 SVGAGI. This CDR3 has 13 residues. With 7 bases clipped from V and 5 bases from J, the junction kept 6 bases outside the gene matches.

The chain uses TRBV30 and TRBJ2-1, with TRBD1 matching 10 bases. The CDR3 extends over 13 amino acids. Germline values: CDR1 GTSNPN, CDR2 SVGIG (reference sequence). V trimming: 7 bases; J trimming: 7 bases; junction bases outside the gene matches: 7. The CDR3: CASQPGQGNEQFF. CDR3 bases: TGTGCCTCCCAACCGGGACAGGGGAATGAGCAGTTCTTC.

V usage is TRBV12-3 or TRBV12-4 and J usage is TRBJ2-1, with D tentatively TRBD1 (5 bases). This CDR3 comprises 13 residues. V lost 5 bases, J lost 9 bases, and 14 bases lay in between. Here the CDR3 DNA reads TGTGCCAGCAGTACCAACCAGGGTTCTGAGCAGTTCTTC. Translation gives CASSTNQGSEQFF.

This clone was found once. The chain combines TRBV5-1 with TRBJ2-2; 11 nucleotides match TRBD2. With 3 bases clipped from V and 7 bases from J, the junction kept 8 bases outside the gene matches. The CDR3 totals 16 residues. The germline CDR1 and CDR2 sequences are SGHRS and YFSETQ. The CDR3: CASSSPVAGGVGELFF. In nucleotides, the CDR3 is TGCGCCAGCAGCTCCCCCGTAGCGGGGGGGGTCGGGGAGCTGTTTTTT.

The gene calls are TRBV19 and TRBJ2-1; 9 nucleotides match TRBD2. The CDR3 contains 17 residues. Germline assignment: CDR1 LNHDA and CDR2 SQIVND (reference sequence). V lost 3 bases, J lost 0 bases, and 6 bases stayed unmatched. The chain's CDR3 is CASSMVSGSASYNEQFF. CDR3 in DNA: TGTGCCAGTAGTATGGTTAGCGGGAGTGCCTCCTACAATGAGCAGTTCTTC. The entire variable domain, with the rest obtained from reference TRBV19 and TRBJ2-1, is as follows: DGGITQSPKYLFRKEGQNVTLSCEQNLNHDAMYWYRQDPGQGLRLIYYSQIVNDFQKGDIAEGYSVSREKKESFPLTVTSAQKNPTAFYLCASSMVSGSASYNEQFFGPGTRLTVL.

The rearrangement joins TRBV2 to TRBJ1-6; D not resolved. Trimming pared 7 bases from V and 4 bases from J, leaving 11 bases between. The CDR3 has 14 residues. CDR1 is SNHLY and CDR2 is FYNNEI in the germline V gene. CDR3 nucleotides: TGTGCCAGCAACGTGGCAGATTATAATTCACCCCTCCACTTT. Translated, it gives CASNVADYNSPLHF.

This chain links TRBV19 with TRBJ1-5; possible D gene TRBD1, 5 bases. The CDR3 is 15 amino acids. Germline CDR1 and CDR2: LNHDA and SQIVND (reference sequence). Between the trimmed V and J ends, which lost 7 bases and 0 bases, there was a span of 13 bases. In DNA form, the CDR3 reads TGTGCCAGTAAGGGTGACAGAAATAGCAATCAGCCCCAGCATTTT. It specifies CASKGDRNSNQPQHF.

The rearrangement joins TRBV4-2 to TRBJ1-1; 7 nucleotides match TRBD1. CDR1 is LGHNA, CDR2 YNFKEQ, per germline. The ends lost 2 bases at V and 3 bases at J; junction bases unmatched: 9. This CDR3 has 16 residues. CDR3 region: CASSQKGAGGDTEAFF. CDR3 coding DNA: TGTGCCAGCAGCCAAAAGGGGGCAGGGGGTGACACTGAAGCTTTCTTT.

J is TRBJ2-2 and V is TRBV21-1; TRBD1, as called in the table, went unchecked against the DNA. TRBV21-1 is described as a pseudogene. This CDR3 has 11 amino acids. In DNA, the CDR3 is TGTGCCAGCAGCAAAGACACGGAGCTGTTTTTT. It yields the protein CASSKDTELFF.

The CDR3 sequence: CASSPGQGDRPQHF. DNA of the CDR3: TGTGCCAGCAGTCCTGGACAGGGAGATCGGCCCCAGCATTTT. V gene TRBV27 combines with J gene TRBJ1-5, with 8 positions matching TRBD1. With V trimmed by 5 bases and J by 9 bases, 9 bases remained unmatched. The CDR3 loop spans 14 amino acids. The germline gives CDR1 MNHEY, CDR2 SMNVEV (reference sequence).

CDR3 loop: CASSLEGLDGYTF. CDR3 bases: TGCGCCAGCAGCTTGGAGGGGTTAGATGGCTACACCTTC. The chain links TRBV5-1 to TRBJ1-2; a possible D gene is TRBD1 (5 bases). This CDR3 region has 13 residues. The V end lost 0 bases, the J end lost 6 bases, and 9 bases lay between the germline ends. Germline-derived CDR1 and CDR2 are SGHRS and YFSETQ.

This clone has only a few counts. For the CDR3, the DNA is TGTGCCAGCAGCCTTTCCGGACAGGTACTCCAAGAGACCCAGTACTTC. Protein sequence: CASSLSGQVLQETQYF. This chain joins TRBV16 and TRBJ2-5, with 7 positions matching TRBD1. The CDR3 is 16 residues long. Losses at the gene ends were 4 bases for V and 1 base for J; bases not matched to a gene: 9. The germline gives CDR1 KGHSY, CDR2 FQNENV.

About this clone itself: This sample includes further DNA sequences coding for the same CDR3. CDR3 DNA: TGTGCCAGCTCACCTTCAGGGGACACTGAAGCTTTCTTT. Amino acid sequence: CASSPSGDTEAFF. The chain links TRBV18 to TRBJ1-1; D might be TRBD1 (6 bases). V dropped 3 bases and J dropped 3 bases, with 8 bases sitting between them. This CDR3 region has 13 residues. The V gene's germline CDR1 is KGHSH and CDR2 LQKENI.

To note about this clone: Just one base apart from a much larger clone, this may be a read error. The J gene is TRBJ2-7, the V gene TRBV3-1 (or the pseudogene TRBV3-2); TRBD2 matches 10 bases. The V gene end was trimmed by 0 bases and the J gene end by 3 bases; junction bases not matched to a gene: 2. CDR1 and CDR2 (germline): LGHDT, YNNKEL (reference sequence). The CDR3 runs to 15 residues. CDR3 bases: TGTGCCAGCAGCCAAGAACTAGCGGGGTTCTACGAGCAGTACTTC. This encodes CASSQELAGFYEQYF.

This chain links TRBV4-2 with TRBJ2-3; 9 nucleotides agree with TRBD2. CDR1 is LGHNA and CDR2 is YNFKEQ in the germline V gene. With V trimmed by 3 bases and J by 5 bases, 12 bases remained unmatched. The CDR3 length is 17 residues. The chain's CDR3 is CASSQQVVRGGLDTQYF. The CDR3 region has the DNA TGTGCCAGCAGCCAGCAGGTGGTGCGGGGGGGGTTAGATACGCAGTATTTT.

The CDR3 DNA reads TGTGCCAGCAGTTACGACAGGGGCCTTAGGGAGCAGTACTTC. It is translated as CASSYDRGLREQYF. The chain employs TRBV6-5 and TRBJ2-7; TRBD1 matches 8 bases. Trimming at V came to 2 bases and at J to 7 bases, leaving 7 bases not matched to a gene. The CDR3 totals 14 residues. Germline values: CDR1 MNHEY, CDR2 SVGAGI.

This chain joins TRBV12-5 and TRBJ2-6; perhaps TRBD1 as D (5 bases). V was shortened by 6 bases and J by 2 bases, with 11 bases between the two germline ends. Per the germline V gene, CDR1 is LGHNT and CDR2 is FRNRAP. This CDR3 is 15 amino acids long. Here the CDR3 reads CASGPGQAGANVLTF. In DNA, the CDR3 is TGTGCTAGTGGCCCCGGACAAGCTGGGGCCAACGTCCTGACTTTC.

This chain uses TRBV5-1 with TRBJ1-2; TRBD1 matches 8 bases. After removal of 5 bases from V and 6 bases from J, the junction contained 6 bases not matched to a gene. The CDR3 is made up of 13 amino acids. The germline CDR1 and CDR2 sequences are SGHRS and YFSETQ. This chain's CDR3 is CASRGQEAHGYTF. CDR3 nucleotide sequence: TGCGCCAGCAGGGGACAGGAGGCCCATGGCTACACCTTC.

This clone was picked up one time. V is TRBV29-1 and J is TRBJ1-1, with D hard to call. The germline V gene encodes CDR1 SQVTM and CDR2 ANQGSEA. With 1 base removed from V and 0 bases from J, the gap between germline ends came to 9 bases. This CDR3 is 14 amino acids long. This chain's CDR3 is CSVEVGSLNTEAFF. The CDR3 DNA reads as TGCAGCGTTGAAGTGGGCAGCCTGAACACTGAAGCTTTCTTT.

The chain joins TRBV5-6 to TRBJ1-1, with D unresolved. This CDR3 contains 16 residues. Trimming shortened V by 0 bases and J by 0 bases, and 12 bases separated the two germline ends. From germline, CDR1 is SGHDT and CDR2 YYEEEE. Here the CDR3 reads CASSLVVANMNTEAFF. Written as DNA, the CDR3 is TGTGCCAGCAGCTTGGTTGTGGCAAACATGAACACTGAAGCTTTCTTT. The whole variable domain, filled in from reference TRBV5-6 and TRBJ1-1, reads DAGVTQSPTHLIKTRGQQVTLRCSPKSGHDTVSWYQQALGQGPQFIFQYYEEEERQRGNFPDRFSGHQFPNYSSELNVNALLLGDSALYLCASSLVVANMNTEAFFGQGTRLTVV.

The CDR3, as DNA: TGTGCCAGTAGGCAGCGGGTCTCCACCGGGGAGCTGTTTTTT. This encodes CASRQRVSTGELFF. The chain links TRBV19 to TRBJ2-2, with TRBD2 as a possible D gene (6 bases). Germline CDR1 LNHDA, CDR2 SQIVND (reference sequence). V was pared by 6 bases and J by 4 bases, with 12 bases between. The CDR3 runs to 14 residues.